This TCR beta chain derives from a study of CD8 T cells in Susac syndrome. Study results and caveats: The study acknowledged a relatively small number of individuals in its TCR sequencing and HLA analysis.

To note about this clonotype: Its antigen remains unidentified.

TCR beta was sequenced from blood CD8+ and CD4+ T cells. Each multiple sclerosis control was a treatment-naive patient with relapsing-remitting disease that was either stable or active. The CDR3 spans 13 residues. The V gene's germline CDR1 is GTSNPN and CDR2 SVGIG (reference sequence). V lost 8 bases, J lost 2 bases, and 13 bases lay in between. After extraction with the RNeasy kit, roughly 0.45 to 1 ug of the RNA was reverse transcribed using random hexamers. Amplification of TCR beta CDR3 spanned 54 Vbeta and 13 Jbeta via immunoSEQ multiplex PCR. TCRdb recomputed calls from the immunoSEQ multiplex PCR reads with MiXCR, one row per CDR3 protein. This table holds 150,000 to 200,000 distinct CDR3 sequences, approximately 94% found once.

The sequence derives from a human donor with multiple sclerosis. Sequences were obtained from CD4+ T cells from PBMCs. This sequence joins TRBV30 and TRBJ2-1, with D unresolved. CDR3 region: CAAEGFAYNEQFF. The DNA of the CDR3 is TGTGCCGCCGAAGGCTTTGCCTACAATGAGCAGTTCTTC.